This TCR beta chain was obtained from a study of vaccination and CD4 T cells after COVID-19. Looking at the study overall: Each participant was administered two doses of a vaccine, which was either BNT162b2 or mRNA-1273. The stimulating agents, overlapping spike peptides, came from SARS-CoV-2, HCoV-NL63, HCoV-OC43 and HCoV-229E. The study, taken as a whole, reports: Convalescent patients saw a median approximately 90% of their reactive clones show up only after vaccination.

Germline V gives CDR1 MNHEY, CDR2 SMNVEV (reference sequence). This CDR3 is 16 amino acids long. The V and J ends lost 5 bases and 2 bases, in that order; junction bases with no gene match: 9. Sequencing of cultured CD4+ T cell DNA used the Oncomine TCR Beta short-read assay. TCRdb reprocessed the PCR reads via MiXCR and lists one record per CDR3 protein. The sample carries around 13,000 distinct CDR3 sequences, approximately 56% recorded once. The treatment: approximately nine-day PBMC culture with coronavirus spike peptide pools or control peptides (ViraFEST assay). Of note for this clonotype: What it recognizes is unknown.

Sequencing was done on a sample of CD4+ T cells from blood, cultured in vitro. The rearrangement links TRBV27 to TRBJ1-5; 7 bases match TRBD1. The clonotype comes from a human donor who had recovered from COVID-19. In nucleotides, the CDR3 is TGTGCCAGCAGTCGTGACAGGGAGGGTGGCAATCAGCCCCAGCATTTT. Translating it yields CASSRDREGGNQPQHF.